The clone carrying this T cell receptor (beta chain) came up a few times. Between the trimmed V and J ends, which lost 0 bases and 6 bases, there was a span of 9 bases. This CDR3 is built from 13 residues. Germline lookup yields CDR1 MNHEY and CDR2 SVGEGT. Combining a sample-barcoded 5' primer with a J-beta primer mix, a second PCR ran for roughly 7 to 12 cycles. TCRdb re-called the 5' RACE reads with MiXCR, one entry per CDR3 protein. The table shows roughly 1 million distinct CDR3 sequences, with 25% occurring only once. This specimen comes from a study of blood T cells in healthy people across ages. These records were also assigned to another study, of T cells of mothers and their children.

What was sequenced was blood. The receptor's source is a girl aged 2-10 years in good health. The V call is TRBV6-2 or TRBV6-3, the J call TRBJ2-7; TRBD1 or TRBD2 may be the D gene (5 bases each). This CDR3 is CASSYSTGTEQYF. The CDR3 DNA reads TGTGCCAGCAGTTACTCGACGGGGACCGAGCAGTACTTC.